A selection of T cell receptor beta chains follows, all from one sample in a study of T cells in Graves' hyperthyroidism and ophthalmopathy. A single record per CDR3 protein comes from TCRdb applying MiXCR to the multiplex PCR reads. The sample yields about 98,000 distinct CDR3 sequences, around 42% seen once. What was sequenced was peripheral blood or thyroid tissue (not recorded which). The receptors come from a woman in her 30s with Graves' hyperthyroidism. CDR3s include the opening cysteine and the closing phenylalanine or tryptophan. The order of the fields is clone size, V gene, D gene, J gene, CDR3 DNA, CDR3 protein. D genes are given only for firm matches. Size is stated for part of the rows, as once, few or many counts, or as a class when the clone is expanded.

few	TRBV12-3/TRBV12-4	TRBD2	TRBJ2-2	TGTGCCAGCAGTTTAGCCTCTAGCGGGAGGGCCCCCGGGGAGCTGTTTTTT	CASSLASSGRAPGELFF
-	TRBV10-3	-	TRBJ1-5	TGTGCCAACAGTGACCGTCAAGGTGGCAATCAGCCCCAGCATTTT	CANSDRQGGNQPQHF
many	TRBV10-1	TRBD2	TRBJ2-3	TGCGCCAGCAGTGAGTCCTTAGCGGGAGGGGGAGATACGCAGTATTTT	CASSESLAGGGDTQYF
many	TRBV7-9	TRBD1	TRBJ1-1	TGTGCCAGCAGCTGGGGACAGGTGGGCACTGAAGCTTTCTTT	CASSWGQVGTEAFF
many	TRBV5-1	-	TRBJ2-5	TGCGCCAGCAGAGGGGTAGCGGCCCAAGAGACCCAGTACTTC	CASRGVAAQETQYF
many	TRBV4-1	TRBD1	TRBJ2-7	TGCGCCAGCAGCCGATCAATGACAGGGACCTACGAGCAGTACTTC	CASSRSMTGTYEQYF
-	TRBV20-1	TRBD2	TRBJ2-2	TGCAGTGCTAGGAGACTAGCGGGAGACCCGGGTACCGGGGAGCTGTTTTTT	CSARRLAGDPGTGELFF
many	TRBV7-9	-	TRBJ2-5	TGTGCCAGCATCGCAACCCGGGCGGAGACCCAGTACTTC	CASIATRAETQYF
many	TRBV6-5	-	TRBJ1-5	TGTGCCAGCGGTTCTTCGGATCAGCCCCAGCATTTT	CASGSSDQPQHF
-	TRBV7-9	TRBD2	TRBJ2-2	TGTGCCAGCAGACCTAGCGGGAACACCGGGGAGCTGTTTTTT	CASRPSGNTGELFF
many	TRBV3-1	TRBD2	TRBJ2-5	TGTGCCAGCAGCCCGAGCGGGAGGGAAGAGACCCAGTACTTC	CASSPSGREETQYF
many	TRBV6-5	-	TRBJ1-4	TGTGCCAGCAGTTACTCAGTGGACAGTGGAACAACTAATGAAAAACTGTTTTTT	CASSYSVDSGTTNEKLFF
many	TRBV5-6	-	TRBJ1-1	TGTGCCAGCAGCTGGTGGGTCAGGGATGCCTCTGCTTTCTTT	CASSWWVRDASAFF
many	TRBV12-3/TRBV12-4	-	TRBJ2-7	TGTGCCAGCAGTTCCTCGACGGGACAGCAGTACTTC	CASSSSTGQQYF
many	TRBV12-3/TRBV12-4	-	TRBJ2-7	TGTGCCAGCAGTGCGGGCAGGGGCTTCGAGCAGTACTTC	CASSAGRGFEQYF
many	TRBV19	-	TRBJ2-7	TGTGCCAGTAGTATTTCCCTTGCATTGGACGAGCAGTACTTC	CASSISLALDEQYF
-	TRBV30	-	TRBJ1-1	TGTGCCTGGAGCCCCTTGGGGGGAGACACTGAAGCTTTCTTT	CAWSPLGGDTEAFF
many	TRBV13	-	TRBJ2-7	TGTGCCAGCAGCCTCAAGAACGGACCGATAAACTCCTACGAGCAGTACTTC	CASSLKNGPINSYEQYF
-	TRBV7-9	TRBD2	TRBJ2-7	TGTGCCAGCAGCTTGGGGACTAGCGGGAACCAGCTGTACTTC	CASSLGTSGNQLYF